The clone carrying this T cell receptor beta chain was counted at least ten times. Its specificity is not known. The V end was cut by 2 bases, the J end by 8 bases, with 12 bases between. CDR1 and CDR2 (germline): DFQATT, SNEGSKA (reference sequence). CDR3 length: 13 residues. The record originates from a study of T cells after yellow fever vaccination. Study context: With SMART-Seq v4 Ultra Low Input, the fractions containing low cell numbers were prepared. Study-level points and caveats: The secondary response peaked faster, at day 5 versus 15, but was weaker. Sorted repertoires could include abundant contaminating clonotypes from bulk cells.

One entry per CDR3 protein, called by TCRdb with MiXCR from the 5' RACE reads. The sample includes approximately 580,000 distinct CDR3 sequences, around 17% of them seen just once. The sequencing used PBMCs, collected around 5 days after the first yellow fever vaccination. The V call is TRBV20-1, the J call TRBJ1-4; D gene uncertain. The receptor comes from a young man who received the YFV17D yellow fever vaccine. The CDR3 nucleotides are TGCAGTGCTAGAAGGGAGAGACGGGAAAAACTGTTTTTT. This translates into CSARRERREKLFF.